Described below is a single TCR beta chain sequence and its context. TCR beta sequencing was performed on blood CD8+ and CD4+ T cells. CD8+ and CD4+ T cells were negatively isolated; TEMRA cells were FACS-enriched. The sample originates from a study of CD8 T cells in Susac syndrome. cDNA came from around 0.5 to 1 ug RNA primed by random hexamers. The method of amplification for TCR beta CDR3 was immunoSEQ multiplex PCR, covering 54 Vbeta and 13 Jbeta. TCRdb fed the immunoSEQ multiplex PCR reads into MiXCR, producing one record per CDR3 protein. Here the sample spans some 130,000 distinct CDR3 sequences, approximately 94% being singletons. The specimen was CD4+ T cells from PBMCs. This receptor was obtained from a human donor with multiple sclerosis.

CDR3 residues: CASSLRGETQYF. The DNA of the CDR3 is TGTGCCAGCAGCTTGAGGGGAGAGACCCAGTACTTC. The genes are TRBV11-3 and TRBJ2-5; D may match TRBD1 or TRBD2 (5 bases each). The V end was cut by 3 bases, the J end by 4 bases, with 6 bases between. Germline assignment: CDR1 SGHNT and CDR2 YENEEA. This CDR3 is built from 12 residues.